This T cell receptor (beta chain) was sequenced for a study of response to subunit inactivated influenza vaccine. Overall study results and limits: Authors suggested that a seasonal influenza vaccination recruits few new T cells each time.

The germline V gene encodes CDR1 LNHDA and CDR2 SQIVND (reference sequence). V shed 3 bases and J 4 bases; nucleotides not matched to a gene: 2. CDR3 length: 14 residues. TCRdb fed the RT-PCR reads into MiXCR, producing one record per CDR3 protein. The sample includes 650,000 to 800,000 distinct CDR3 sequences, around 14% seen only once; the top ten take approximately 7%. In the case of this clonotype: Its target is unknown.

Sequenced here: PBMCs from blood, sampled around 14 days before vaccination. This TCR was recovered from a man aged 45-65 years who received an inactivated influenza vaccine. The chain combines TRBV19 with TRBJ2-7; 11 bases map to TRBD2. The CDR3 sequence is CASSISSGRYEQYF. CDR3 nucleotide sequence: TGTGCCAGTAGTATCTCTAGCGGGAGGTACGAGCAGTACTTC.